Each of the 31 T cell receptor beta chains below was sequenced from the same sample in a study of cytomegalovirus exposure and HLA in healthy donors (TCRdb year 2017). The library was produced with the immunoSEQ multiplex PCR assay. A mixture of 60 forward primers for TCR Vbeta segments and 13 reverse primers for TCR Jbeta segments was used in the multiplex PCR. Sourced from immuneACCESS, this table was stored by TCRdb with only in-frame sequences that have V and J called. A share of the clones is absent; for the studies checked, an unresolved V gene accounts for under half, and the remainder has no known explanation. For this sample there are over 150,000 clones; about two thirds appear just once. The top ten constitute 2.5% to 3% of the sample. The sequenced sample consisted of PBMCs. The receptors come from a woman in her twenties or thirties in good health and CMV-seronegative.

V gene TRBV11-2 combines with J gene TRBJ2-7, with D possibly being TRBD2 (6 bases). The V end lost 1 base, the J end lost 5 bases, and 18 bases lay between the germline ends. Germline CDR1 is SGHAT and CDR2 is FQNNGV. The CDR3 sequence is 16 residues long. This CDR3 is CASSLAPGRGRHEQYF. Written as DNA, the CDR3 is TGTGCCAGCAGCTTAGCCCCCGGGCGGGGTCGCCACGAGCAGTACTTC.

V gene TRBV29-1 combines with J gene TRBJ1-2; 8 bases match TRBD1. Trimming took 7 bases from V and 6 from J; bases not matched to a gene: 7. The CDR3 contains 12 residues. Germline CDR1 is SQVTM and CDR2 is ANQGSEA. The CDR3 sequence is CSAWTGTDGYTF. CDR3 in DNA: TGCAGCGCATGGACAGGGACCGATGGCTACACCTTC.

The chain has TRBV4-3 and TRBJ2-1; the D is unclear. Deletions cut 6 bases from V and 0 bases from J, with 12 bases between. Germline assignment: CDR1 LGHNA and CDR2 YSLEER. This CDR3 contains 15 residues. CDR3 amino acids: CASSEMVSSYNEQFF. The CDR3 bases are TGCGCCAGCAGTGAGATGGTGAGCTCCTACAATGAGCAGTTCTTC.

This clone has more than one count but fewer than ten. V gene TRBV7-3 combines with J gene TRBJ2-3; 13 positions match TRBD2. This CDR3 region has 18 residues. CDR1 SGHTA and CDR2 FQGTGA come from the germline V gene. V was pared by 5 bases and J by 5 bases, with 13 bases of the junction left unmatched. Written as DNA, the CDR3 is TGTGCCAGCAGCCCGTACCCCTGGACTAGCGGGAGTTTAGATACGCAGTATTTT. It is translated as CASSPYPWTSGSLDTQYF.

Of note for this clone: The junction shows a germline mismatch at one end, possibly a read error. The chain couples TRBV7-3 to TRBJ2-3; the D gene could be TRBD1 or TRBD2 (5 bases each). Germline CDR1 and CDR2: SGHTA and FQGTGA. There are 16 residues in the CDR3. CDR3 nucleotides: TGTGCCAGCAGCCTAACGGGGCAGACTAGCACAGATACGCAGTATTTT. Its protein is CASSLTGQTSTDTQYF.

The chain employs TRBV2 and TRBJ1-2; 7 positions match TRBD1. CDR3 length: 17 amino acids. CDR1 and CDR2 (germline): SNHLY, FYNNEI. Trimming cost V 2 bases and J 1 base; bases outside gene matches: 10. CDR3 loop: CASSEKGVRGFNYGYTF. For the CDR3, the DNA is TGTGCCAGCAGTGAAAAAGGGGTCAGGGGGTTTAACTATGGCTACACCTTC.

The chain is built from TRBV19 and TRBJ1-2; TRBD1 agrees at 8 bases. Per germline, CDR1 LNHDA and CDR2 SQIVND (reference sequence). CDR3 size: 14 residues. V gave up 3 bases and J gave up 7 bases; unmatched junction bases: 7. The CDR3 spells CASSMDRAPLGYTF. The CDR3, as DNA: TGTGCCAGTAGTATGGACAGGGCCCCCCTTGGCTACACCTTC. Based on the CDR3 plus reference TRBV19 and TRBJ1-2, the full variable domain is DGGITQSPKYLFRKEGQNVTLSCEQNLNHDAMYWYRQDPGQGLRLIYYSQIVNDFQKGDIAEGYSVSREKKESFPLTVTSAQKNPTAFYLCASSMDRAPLGYTFGSGTRLTVV.

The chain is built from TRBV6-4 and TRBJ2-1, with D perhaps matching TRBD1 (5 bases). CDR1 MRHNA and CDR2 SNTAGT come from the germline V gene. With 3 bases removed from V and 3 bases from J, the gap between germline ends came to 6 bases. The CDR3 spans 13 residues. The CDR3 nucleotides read TGTGCCAGCAGTGAACAGGACTACAATGAGCAGTTCTTC. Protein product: CASSEQDYNEQFF.

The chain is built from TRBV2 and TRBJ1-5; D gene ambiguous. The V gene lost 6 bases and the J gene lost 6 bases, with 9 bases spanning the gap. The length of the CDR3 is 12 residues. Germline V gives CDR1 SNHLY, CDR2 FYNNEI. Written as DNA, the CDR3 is TGTGCCAGCAGCGAGGTGCTTCAGCCCCAGCATTTT. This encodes CASSEVLQPQHF.

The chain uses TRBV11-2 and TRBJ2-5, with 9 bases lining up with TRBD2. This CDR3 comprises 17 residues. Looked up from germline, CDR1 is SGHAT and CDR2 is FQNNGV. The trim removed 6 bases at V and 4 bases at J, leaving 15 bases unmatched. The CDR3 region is CASRRIAGARGRETQYF. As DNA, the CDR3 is TGTGCCAGCAGGAGGATAGCGGGGGCGAGGGGGAGAGAGACCCAGTACTTC.

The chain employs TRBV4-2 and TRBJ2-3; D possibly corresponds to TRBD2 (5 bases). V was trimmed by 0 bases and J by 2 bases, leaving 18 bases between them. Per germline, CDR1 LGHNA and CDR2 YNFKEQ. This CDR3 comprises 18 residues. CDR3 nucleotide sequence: TGTGCCAGCAGCCAAGAGGGTTTAGTGGGAGACGTCACAGATACGCAGTATTTT. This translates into CASSQEGLVGDVTDTQYF.

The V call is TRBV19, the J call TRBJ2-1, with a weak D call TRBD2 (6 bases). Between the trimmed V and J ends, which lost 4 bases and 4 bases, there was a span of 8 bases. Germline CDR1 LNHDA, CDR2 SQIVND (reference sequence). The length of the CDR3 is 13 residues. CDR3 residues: CASSSGNYNEQFF. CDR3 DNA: TGTGCCAGTAGTAGCGGGAATTACAATGAGCAGTTCTTC.

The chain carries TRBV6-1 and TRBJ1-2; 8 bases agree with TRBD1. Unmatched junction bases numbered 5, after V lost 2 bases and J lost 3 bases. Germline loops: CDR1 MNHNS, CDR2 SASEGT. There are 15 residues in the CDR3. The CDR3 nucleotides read TGTGCCAGCAGTGAAATAGGGACAGGTCACTATGGCTACACCTTC. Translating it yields CASSEIGTGHYGYTF.

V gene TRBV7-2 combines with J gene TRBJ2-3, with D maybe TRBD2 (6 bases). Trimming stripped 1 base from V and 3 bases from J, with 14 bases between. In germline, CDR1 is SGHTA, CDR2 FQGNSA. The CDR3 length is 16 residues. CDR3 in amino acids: CASSLGRGFRTDTQYF. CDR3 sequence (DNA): TGTGCCAGCAGCTTAGGCCGGGGGTTTAGGACAGATACGCAGTATTTT.

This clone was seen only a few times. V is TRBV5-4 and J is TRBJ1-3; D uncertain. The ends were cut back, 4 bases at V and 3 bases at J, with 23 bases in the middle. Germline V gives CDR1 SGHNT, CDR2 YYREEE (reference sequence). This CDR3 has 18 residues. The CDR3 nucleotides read TGTGCCAGCAGCACCTCTGGTGGGCAATTGGCTTTTGGAAACACCATATATTTT. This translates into CASSTSGGQLAFGNTIYF.

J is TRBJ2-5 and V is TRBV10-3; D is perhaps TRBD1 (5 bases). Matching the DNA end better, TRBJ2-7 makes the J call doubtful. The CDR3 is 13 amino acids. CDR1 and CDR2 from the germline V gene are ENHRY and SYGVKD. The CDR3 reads CAAYDSTSYEQYF. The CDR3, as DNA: TGTGCCGCGTACGACAGTACCTCCTACGAGCAGTACTTC.

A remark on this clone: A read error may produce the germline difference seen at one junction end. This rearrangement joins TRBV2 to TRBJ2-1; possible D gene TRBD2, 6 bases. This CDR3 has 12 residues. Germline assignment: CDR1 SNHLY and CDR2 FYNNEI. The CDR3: CAGSRRDNEQFF. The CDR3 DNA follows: TGTGCCGGCAGTAGGAGGGACAATGAGCAGTTCTTC.

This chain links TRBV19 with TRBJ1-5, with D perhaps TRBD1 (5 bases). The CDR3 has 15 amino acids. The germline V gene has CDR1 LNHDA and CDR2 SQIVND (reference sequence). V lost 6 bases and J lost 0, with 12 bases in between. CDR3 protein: CASRHDSYSNQPQHF. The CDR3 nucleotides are TGTGCCAGTAGACACGACAGCTATAGCAATCAGCCCCAGCATTTT.

The CDR3, as DNA: TGTGCCAGCAGTGACCTCTCGGGGACAGGGAAAAATGGCTACACCTTC. Residues: CASSDLSGTGKNGYTF. The chain couples TRBV2 to TRBJ1-2, with TRBD1 matching 9 bases. The CDR3 length is 16 residues. Trimming removed 3 bases from V and 6 bases from J; junction bases left unmatched: 11. The germline V gene has CDR1 SNHLY and CDR2 FYNNEI.

The CDR3: CASSSGLAGYNEQFF. In DNA form, the CDR3 reads TGCGCCAGCAGCTCTGGACTAGCGGGGTACAATGAGCAGTTCTTC. The rearrangement joins TRBV4-3 to TRBJ2-1; the match to TRBD2 covers 12 bases. V dropped 5 bases and J dropped 4; count of bases not matched to a gene: 3. Germline V gene lookup returns CDR1 LGHNA and CDR2 YSLEER. The CDR3 runs 15 residues.

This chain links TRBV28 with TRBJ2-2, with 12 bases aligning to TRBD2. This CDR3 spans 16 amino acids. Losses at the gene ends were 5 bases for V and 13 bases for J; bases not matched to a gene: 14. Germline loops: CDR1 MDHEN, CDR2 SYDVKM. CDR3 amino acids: CASSPPTSGGRRGLFF. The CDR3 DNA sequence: TGTGCCAGCAGTCCTCCGACTAGCGGGGGCCGAAGAGGGCTGTTTTTT. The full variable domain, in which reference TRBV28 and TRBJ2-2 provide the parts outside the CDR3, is DVKVTQSSRYLVKRTGEKVFLECVQDMDHENMFWYRQDPGLGLRLIYFSYDVKMKEKGDIPEGYSVSREKKERFSLILESASTNQTSMYLCASSPPTSGGRRGLFFGEGSRLTVL.

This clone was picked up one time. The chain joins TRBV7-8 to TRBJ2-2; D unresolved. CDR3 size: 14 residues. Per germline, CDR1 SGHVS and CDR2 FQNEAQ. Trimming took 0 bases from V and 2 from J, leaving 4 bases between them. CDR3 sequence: CASSLAFNTGELFF. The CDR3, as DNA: TGTGCCAGCAGCTTAGCCTTTAACACCGGGGAGCTGTTTTTT.

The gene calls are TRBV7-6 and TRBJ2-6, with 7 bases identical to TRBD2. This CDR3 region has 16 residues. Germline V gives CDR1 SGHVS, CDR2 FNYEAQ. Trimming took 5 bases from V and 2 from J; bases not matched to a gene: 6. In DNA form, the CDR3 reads TGTGCCAGCAGCCGCAGGGAGGGGACTGGGGCCAACGTCCTGACTTTC. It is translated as CASSRREGTGANVLTF. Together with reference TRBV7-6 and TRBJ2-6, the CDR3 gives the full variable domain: GAGVSQSPRYKVTKRGQDVALRCDPISGHVSLYWYRQALGQGPEFLTYFNYEAQQDKSGLPNDRFSAERPEGSISTLTIQRTEQRDSAMYRCASSRREGTGANVLTFGAGSRLTVL.

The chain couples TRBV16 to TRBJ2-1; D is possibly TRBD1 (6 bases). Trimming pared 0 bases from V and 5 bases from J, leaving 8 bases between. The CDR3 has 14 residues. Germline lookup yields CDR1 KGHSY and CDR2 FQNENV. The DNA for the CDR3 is TGTGCCAGCAGCCAATCGGGGACAAACAATGAGCAGTTCTTC. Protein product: CASSQSGTNNEQFF.

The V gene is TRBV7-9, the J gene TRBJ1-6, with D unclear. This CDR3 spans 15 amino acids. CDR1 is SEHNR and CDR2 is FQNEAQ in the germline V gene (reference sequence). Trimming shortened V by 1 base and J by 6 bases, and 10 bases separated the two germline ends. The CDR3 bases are TGTGCCAGCAGCTTAGGGGAGATAAGTAATTCACCCCTCCACTTT. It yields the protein CASSLGEISNSPLHF.

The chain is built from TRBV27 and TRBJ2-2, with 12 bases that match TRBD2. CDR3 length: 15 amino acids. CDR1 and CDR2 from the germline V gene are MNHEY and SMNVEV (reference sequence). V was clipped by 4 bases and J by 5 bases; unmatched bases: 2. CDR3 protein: CASSWGTSGTGELFF. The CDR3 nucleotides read TGTGCCAGCAGTTGGGGGACTAGCGGGACCGGGGAGCTGTTTTTT.

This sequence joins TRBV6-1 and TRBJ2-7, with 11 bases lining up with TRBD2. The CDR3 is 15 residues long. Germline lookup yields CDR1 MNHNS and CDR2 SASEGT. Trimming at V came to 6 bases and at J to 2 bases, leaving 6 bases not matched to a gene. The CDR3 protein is CASSALAGATYEQYF. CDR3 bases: TGTGCCAGCAGCGCACTAGCGGGGGCCACCTACGAGCAGTACTTC.

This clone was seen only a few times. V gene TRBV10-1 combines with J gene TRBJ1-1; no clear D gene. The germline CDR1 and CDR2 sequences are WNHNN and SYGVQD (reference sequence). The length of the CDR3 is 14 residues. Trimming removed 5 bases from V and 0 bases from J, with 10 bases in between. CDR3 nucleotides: TGCGCCAGCAGTCCCACCAGGATGAACACTGAAGCTTTCTTT. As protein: CASSPTRMNTEAFF.

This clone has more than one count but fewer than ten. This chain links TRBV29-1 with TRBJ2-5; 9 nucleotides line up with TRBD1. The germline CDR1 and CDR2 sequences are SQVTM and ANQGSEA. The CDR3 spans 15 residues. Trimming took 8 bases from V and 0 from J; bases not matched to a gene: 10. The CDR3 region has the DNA TGCAGCCTTCAGGCGGGGACAGGGTACCAAGAGACCCAGTACTTC. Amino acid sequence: CSLQAGTGYQETQYF.

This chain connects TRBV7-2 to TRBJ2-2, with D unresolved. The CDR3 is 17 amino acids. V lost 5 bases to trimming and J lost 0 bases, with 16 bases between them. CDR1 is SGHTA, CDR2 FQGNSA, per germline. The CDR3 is CASSPKWQNTNTGELFF. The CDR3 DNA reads TGTGCCAGCAGCCCAAAGTGGCAGAACACGAACACCGGGGAGCTGTTTTTT. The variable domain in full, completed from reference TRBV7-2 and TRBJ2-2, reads GAGVSQSPSNKVTEKGKDVELRCDPISGHTALYWYRQSLGQGLEFLIYFQGNSAPDKSGLPSDRFSAERTGGSVSTLTIQRTQQEDSAVYLCASSPKWQNTNTGELFFGEGSRLTVL.

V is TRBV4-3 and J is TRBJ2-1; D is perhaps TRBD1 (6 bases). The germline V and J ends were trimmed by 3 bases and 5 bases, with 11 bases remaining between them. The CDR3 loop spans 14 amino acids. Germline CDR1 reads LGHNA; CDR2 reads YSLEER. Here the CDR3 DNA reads TGCGCCAGCAGCCAGCTGGGACATAACAATGAGCAGTTCTTC. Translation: CASSQLGHNNEQFF.